This is a list of T cell receptor beta chains from one sample in a study of shared clonotypes between healthy human individuals. Generated by immunoSEQ multiplex PCR, the TCRdb table keeps only in-frame clones and is missing some. The sample yields about 2.3 million clones, 85% to 95% seen once. Sequencing was performed on naive CD4+ T cells from PBMCs. All receptors come from a young man in good health. Some clones in this sample may be carry-over from other donors' samples. Both conserved end residues are part of each CDR3. Fields, in order: V gene, clone size, J gene, D gene, CDR3 protein, CDR3 DNA. D genes are given only for firm matches. Expanded clones are given a class, and other clones once, few, many or no size at all.

V gene: TRBV11-2; clone size: -; J gene: TRBJ2-7; D gene: TRBD2; CDR3 protein: CASSSTGLAYSYEQYF; CDR3 DNA: TGTGCCAGCAGCTCCACGGGACTAGCGTACTCCTACGAGCAGTACTTC
V gene: TRBV5-5; clone size: -; J gene: TRBJ2-7; D gene: -; CDR3 protein: CASSLGRYEQYF; CDR3 DNA: TGTGCCAGCAGCTTAGGCCGCTACGAGCAGTACTTC
V gene: TRBV12-5; clone size: -; J gene: TRBJ2-1; D gene: -; CDR3 protein: CASAGTPSTDNEQFF; CDR3 DNA: TGTGCTAGTGCCGGGACTCCTTCAACGGACAATGAGCAGTTCTTC
V gene: TRBV19; clone size: -; J gene: TRBJ2-7; D gene: TRBD2; CDR3 protein: CASSKLAGAYEQYF; CDR3 DNA: TGTGCCAGTAGTAAACTAGCGGGAGCCTACGAGCAGTACTTC
V gene: TRBV28; clone size: once; J gene: TRBJ2-2; D gene: -; CDR3 protein: CASSLSRVGGELFF; CDR3 DNA: TGTGCCAGCAGTTTATCCCGAGTGGGCGGGGAGCTGTTTTTT
V gene: TRBV20-1; clone size: -; J gene: TRBJ2-7; D gene: -; CDR3 protein: CSARTASEQYF; CDR3 DNA: TGCAGTGCTAGGACCGCGAGCGAGCAGTACTTC
V gene: TRBV7-9; clone size: -; J gene: TRBJ2-1; D gene: -; CDR3 protein: CASSLGGGGYNEQFF; CDR3 DNA: TGTGCCAGCAGCTTAGGGGGCGGAGGGTACAATGAGCAGTTCTTC
V gene: TRBV5-1; clone size: -; J gene: TRBJ2-4; D gene: -; CDR3 protein: CASSLEQRIAKNIQYF; CDR3 DNA: TGCGCCAGCAGCTTGGAACAGAGAATAGCCAAAAACATTCAGTACTTC
V gene: TRBV7-9; clone size: -; J gene: TRBJ1-4; D gene: -; CDR3 protein: CASSLLSGAPNEKLFF; CDR3 DNA: TGTGCCAGCAGCTTATTGTCTGGAGCTCCTAATGAAAAACTGTTTTTT
V gene: TRBV6-4; clone size: -; J gene: TRBJ2-2; D gene: TRBD1; CDR3 protein: CASRRTGAGELFF; CDR3 DNA: TGTGCCAGCAGACGAACAGGGGCCGGGGAGCTGTTTTTT